Listed below are T cell receptor beta chains from one sample, sequenced in a study of metastatic and nonmetastatic thyroid tumors. TCRdb reanalyzed the PCR reads with MiXCR. The data contain roughly 40,000 clones, about 15% of them singletons. The sample taken for sequencing was tumor tissue. Receptors originate from a female donor with papillary thyroid cancer or a benign thyroid nodule (not recorded which). Some clones in this sample may be carry-over from other donors' samples. The CDR3 runs from the conserved cysteine through the conserved F or W. Each record gives: J gene, D gene, V gene, clone size, CDR3 protein, CDR3 DNA. The D gene is left open where the match is weak. Clone size appears in some rows only: once, few, many, or a class for an expanded clone.

TRBJ2-7	NA	TRBV15	medium-sized	CATSRDEAGHYEQYF	TGTGCCACCAGCAGAGATGAGGCAGGCCACTACGAGCAGTACTTC
TRBJ2-7	NA	TRBV2	many	CASTMLGTQNEQYF	TGTGCCAGTACAATGTTAGGAACTCAGAACGAGCAGTACTTC
TRBJ1-2	NA	TRBV11-1	NA	CASSQDGPNYGYTF	TGTGCCAGCAGCCAAGACGGACCTAACTATGGCTACACCTTC
TRBJ2-6	NA	TRBV5-1	NA	CASKLCSLSTGANVLTF	TGCGCCAGCAAGTTGTGCAGCCTGTCAACTGGGGCTAACGTCCTGACTTTC
TRBJ1-2	NA	TRBV27	many	CASSLSGLLGGYTF	TGTGCCAGCAGTTTATCAGGCCTCTTGGGTGGCTACACCTTC
TRBJ2-1	TRBD2	TRBV19	NA	CASSTSGTSGYNEQFF	TGTGCCAGTAGTACCTCCGGGACTAGCGGCTACAATGAGCAGTTCTTC
TRBJ2-7	NA	TRBV5-1	NA	CASSLDGTTPYEQYF	TGCGCCAGCAGTCTTGACGGGACCACCCCATACGAGCAGTACTTC
TRBJ2-1	TRBD2	TRBV20-1	many	CSLMGGRTSGGSYNEQFF	TGCAGTCTCATGGGGGGAAGGACTAGCGGTGGCTCCTACAATGAGCAGTTCTTC
TRBJ1-1	NA	TRBV19	many	CASSSSGGTEAFF	TGTGCCAGTAGCTCATCGGGGGGCACTGAAGCTTTCTTT
TRBJ2-5	NA	TRBV3-1	many	CASSQDRVGTQYF	TGTGCCAGCAGCCAAGATAGGGTCGGAACCCAGTACTTC
TRBJ1-3	NA	TRBV6-1	many	CASSLRLGGSSGNTIYF	TGTGCCAGCTCTCTCAGATTAGGGGGGAGCTCTGGAAACACCATATATTTT
TRBJ1-1	NA	TRBV7-9	many	CASLLGGDTEAFF	TGTGCCAGCCTCCTCGGGGGGGACACTGAAGCTTTCTTT
TRBJ1-6	NA	TRBV12-3/TRBV12-4	medium-sized	CASSGRAGNSPLHF	TGTGCCAGCAGTGGAAGGGCTGGTAATTCACCCCTCCACTTT
TRBJ2-7	NA	TRBV7-2	many	CASSLSRVQAEQYF	TGTGCCAGCAGCTTGTCGCGGGTTCAGGCCGAGCAGTACTTC
TRBJ2-7	NA	TRBV7-9	many	CASSQPGLLSYEQYF	TGTGCCAGCAGCCAACCCGGACTCCTGTCCTACGAGCAGTACTTC
TRBJ2-7	TRBD2	TRBV20-1	NA	CSARDVAGRHGEQYF	TGCAGTGCTAGAGATGTAGCGGGACGCCACGGCGAGCAGTACTTC